The 20 T cell receptor beta chains below come from one sample, sequenced in a study of blood T cell repertoires in COVID-19. Libraries were prepared by immunoSEQ multiplex PCR; TCRdb keeps only in-frame clonotypes and omits some of them. The sample lists around 370,000 clones; around 91% were seen once. Specimen: peripheral blood. The receptor source for this set is a man aged 18 to 35 with active or convalescent COVID-19.

The J gene is TRBJ1-2, the V gene TRBV15; D is unclear. The germline V gene encodes CDR1 LNHNV and CDR2 YYDKDF (reference sequence). V lost 3 bases to trimming and J lost 3 bases, with 17 bases between them. This CDR3 has 16 residues. In DNA, the CDR3 is TGTGCCACCAGCAGGCCGTTCCAGGCGGGTGACTATGGCTACACCTTC. It encodes CATSRPFQAGDYGYTF. The entire variable domain, with the rest obtained from reference TRBV15 and TRBJ1-2, is as follows: DAMVIQNPRYQVTQFGKPVTLSCSQTLNHNVMYWYQQKSSQAPKLLFHYYDKDFNNEADTPDNFQSRRPNTSFCFLDIRSPGLGDTAMYLCATSRPFQAGDYGYTFGSGTRLTVV.

J is TRBJ2-3 and V is TRBV5-1; 9 nucleotides match TRBD1. V gave up 2 bases and J gave up 5 bases; unmatched junction bases: 9. The CDR3 covers 16 residues. Germline loops: CDR1 SGHRS, CDR2 YFSETQ. CDR3 nucleotides: TGCGCCAGCAGCTTATATTGGGACAGGGTTAGAGATACGCAGTATTTT. Protein: CASSLYWDRVRDTQYF.

This clone was found once. The junction shows a germline mismatch at one end, possibly a read error. The chain uses TRBV4-1 and TRBJ1-2; D call uncertain. The CDR3 runs to 15 residues. Per germline, CDR1 MGHRA and CDR2 YSYEKL. DNA for the CDR3: TGCGCCAGCAGCAAAGATCTAACAGAAAACTATGGCTACACCTTC. Translating gives CASSKDLTENYGYTF.

In nucleotides, the CDR3 is TGTGCCAGCAGTTTACCCGGGGGACAGGCTAATGAAAAACTGTTTTTT. Translation: CASSLPGGQANEKLFF. The V and J genes are TRBV28 and TRBJ1-4, with 8 bases fitting TRBD1. Germline-derived CDR1 and CDR2 are MDHEN and SYDVKM. The CDR3 is 16 residues long. Germline trimming cut 2 bases from V and 3 bases from J; bases unmatched to any gene: 5.

V usage is TRBV5-5 and J usage is TRBJ1-1; D is undetermined. CDR1 SGHKS and CDR2 YYEKEE come from the germline V gene (reference sequence). The V end lost 1 base, the J end lost 1 base, and 8 bases lay between the germline ends. This CDR3 is 14 amino acids long. The CDR3: CASSLFSGNTEAFF. CDR3 DNA: TGTGCCAGCAGCTTGTTTTCGGGGAACACTGAAGCTTTCTTT.

This chain uses TRBV15 with TRBJ2-4, with 13 bases fitting TRBD2. The CDR3 is 19 residues long. Looked up from germline, CDR1 is LNHNV and CDR2 is YYDKDF (reference sequence). After removal of 5 bases from V and 8 bases from J, the junction contained 18 bases not matched to a gene. The CDR3 here is CATSGLTSGRAGSGDIQYF. The CDR3 DNA is TGTGCCACCAGCGGCCTTACTAGCGGGAGGGCCGGTTCTGGAGACATTCAGTACTTC.

V gene TRBV4-2 combines with J gene TRBJ2-7, with 7 bases fitting TRBD2. Germline V lookup: CDR1 LGHNA, CDR2 YNFKEQ. The CDR3 is 16 residues long. Losses at the gene ends were 0 bases for V and 3 bases for J; bases not matched to a gene: 8. CDR3 DNA: TGTGCCAGCAGCCAAGAGGCCCTAGCGGAGATCTACGAGCAGTACTTC. Encoded protein: CASSQEALAEIYEQYF.

This chain connects TRBV28 to TRBJ2-7; 7 bases match TRBD1. The CDR3 covers 12 residues. CDR1 MDHEN and CDR2 SYDVKM come from the germline V gene. V shed 10 bases and J 7 bases; nucleotides not matched to a gene: 10. The CDR3 DNA sequence: TGTGCCATCCAGACAGGGCCAGGGGAGCAGTACTTC. Translated: CAIQTGPGEQYF.

V is TRBV5-1 and J is TRBJ2-5, with TRBD2 matching 11 bases. This CDR3 is built from 18 residues. With 4 bases clipped from V and 5 bases from J, the junction kept 16 bases outside the gene matches. Germline V gene data show CDR1 as SGHRS and CDR2 as YFSETQ. CDR3 in DNA: TGCGCCAGCAGCCTAAAGATGATAGCGGGGGGGCGTATTGAGACCCAGTACTTC. Translation: CASSLKMIAGGRIETQYF. The full variable domain, in which reference TRBV5-1 and TRBJ2-5 provide the parts outside the CDR3, is KAGVTQTPRYLIKTRGQQVTLSCSPISGHRSVSWYQQTPGQGLQFLFEYFSETQRNKGNFPGRFSGRQFSNSRSEMNVSTLELGDSALYLCASSLKMIAGGRIETQYFGPGTRLLVL.

The V call is TRBV5-6, the J call TRBJ1-4; D is possibly TRBD1 (5 bases). The germline V gene encodes CDR1 SGHDT and CDR2 YYEEEE. CDR3 length: 16 amino acids. The V gene lost 1 base and the J gene lost 8 bases, with 18 bases spanning the gap. CDR3 sequence: CASSLSLSRVIEKLFF. The DNA for the CDR3 is TGTGCCAGCAGCTTGTCCTTGTCCAGGGTAATCGAAAAACTGTTTTTT.

The genes are TRBV14 and TRBJ2-7; possible D gene TRBD1, 6 bases. V was trimmed by 4 bases and J by 3 bases, leaving 19 bases between them. The CDR3 extends over 16 amino acids. Germline lookup yields CDR1 SGHDN and CDR2 FVKESK. In nucleotides, the CDR3 is TGTGCCAGCAGCCCCCCAGCCCGGGGACACCTCTACGAGCAGTACTTC. Amino acids: CASSPPARGHLYEQYF.

This clone was recorded once. The chain uses TRBV7-2 and TRBJ2-3, with 13 nucleotides matching TRBD2. Per the germline V gene, CDR1 is SGHTA and CDR2 is FQGNSA. The J segment lost 4 bases and the V segment lost 1 base, leaving 2 bases of the junction unmatched. This CDR3 has 16 amino acids. CDR3 sequence (DNA): TGTGCCAGCAGCTTAGAACTAGCGGGGGGGGCAGATACGCAGTATTTT. It specifies CASSLELAGGADTQYF.

The rearrangement uses TRBV2 and TRBJ2-3; 9 bases are shared with TRBD1. J gave up 1 base and V 5 bases, and 4 bases lay outside the gene matches. This CDR3 comprises 15 residues. Per germline, CDR1 SNHLY and CDR2 FYNNEI. The CDR3 spells CASSPGQGRTDTQYF. The CDR3 coding sequence is TGTGCCAGCAGTCCGGGACAGGGTCGCACAGATACGCAGTATTTT.

The chain uses TRBV10-3 and TRBJ2-1, with D perhaps matching TRBD2 (6 bases). This CDR3 is built from 13 residues. Between the trimmed V and J ends, which lost 6 bases and 8 bases, there was a span of 14 bases. The germline V gene has CDR1 ENHRY and CDR2 SYGVKD. Here the CDR3 DNA reads TGTGCCATCAGGGGACTCTTGGTCGATGAGCAGTTCTTC. It codes for CAIRGLLVDEQFF.

The V gene is TRBV24-1, the J gene TRBJ1-2; 9 bases align to TRBD1. The CDR3 has 16 amino acids. Germline lookup yields CDR1 KGHDR and CDR2 SFDVKD. The V segment lost 0 bases and the J segment 2 bases; nucleotides outside the gene matches: 3. The CDR3 bases are TGTGCCACCAGTGATTTGAGGGGACAGGGAAACTATGGCTACACCTTC. This translates into CATSDLRGQGNYGYTF.

V is TRBV7-2 and J is TRBJ1-2, with TRBD1 as a possible D gene (5 bases). Germline CDR1 is SGHTA and CDR2 is FQGNSA. V lost 3 bases, J lost 2 bases, and 10 bases lay in between. This CDR3 region has 14 residues. CDR3 sequence (DNA): TGTGCCAGCAGCTTCCTTCGGGGGAACTATGGCTACACCTTC. Protein sequence: CASSFLRGNYGYTF.

V usage is TRBV7-8 and J usage is TRBJ1-5; maybe TRBD1 (5 bases). The germline V and J ends were trimmed by 4 bases and 3 bases, with 13 bases remaining between them. Per germline, CDR1 SGHVS and CDR2 FQNEAQ. The CDR3 is 15 residues long. CDR3 sequence (DNA): TGTGCCAGCAGCTCTCGTCGGGGGGACAATCAGCCCCAGCATTTT. Its translation is CASSSRRGDNQPQHF.

The CDR3 sequence: CASSYRTSGVPLETQYF. The CDR3 coding sequence is TGTGCCAGCAGTTACCGGACTAGCGGGGTCCCCTTGGAGACCCAGTACTTC. V usage is TRBV6-2 or TRBV6-3 and J usage is TRBJ2-5, with 12 nucleotides matching TRBD2. CDR1 MNHEY and CDR2 SVGEGT come from the germline V gene. The V gene end was trimmed by 2 bases and the J gene end by 5 bases; junction bases not matched to a gene: 9. The CDR3 length is 17 residues.

The V call is TRBV10-3, the J call TRBJ1-1; 7 bases align to TRBD1. The CDR3 has 14 amino acids. V gave up 3 bases and J gave up 0 bases; unmatched junction bases: 1. Germline values: CDR1 ENHRY, CDR2 SYGVKD. CDR3 protein: CAISEGGMNTEAFF. As DNA, the CDR3 is TGTGCCATCAGTGAAGGGGGCATGAACACTGAAGCTTTCTTT.

The chain uses TRBV9 and TRBJ1-2; D might be TRBD1 (5 bases). Looked up from germline, CDR1 is SGDLS and CDR2 is YYNGEE. V gave up 1 base and J gave up 9 bases, with 13 bases separating them. The CDR3 consists of 13 residues. DNA of the CDR3: TGTGCCAGCAGCGTATCAGATCAGGGCCGCTACACCTTC. Its protein is CASSVSDQGRYTF.